A single T cell receptor beta chain is shown here with its context. Its target is unknown. The data stem from a study of tumor-infiltrating lymphocytes in primary liver carcinoma. Study context: About 3.5 to 7.5 million productive TCRbeta reads were obtained from the samples, with similar numbers across tissue types.

Trimming stripped 4 bases from V and 8 bases from J, with 23 bases between. Germline V gene sequence: CDR1 MNHEY, CDR2 SVGAGI. This CDR3 has 17 residues. Germline DNA was extracted alongside blood RNA, which was obtained from unsorted whole blood. Findings and caveats of the study: Samples were bulk unsorted, so CD4+ and CD8+ repertoires were not compared.

Using a constant-region primer together with ProtoScript II reverse transcriptase, TCR beta cDNA was made from roughly 540 ng of total RNA. TCR beta libraries came from three nested multiplex PCR rounds using slightly modified ARM-PCR. In the first two PCR rounds, TRBV1-TRBV30 forward primers were paired with a C-beta reverse primer, and each round lasted roughly 10 cycles. TCRdb independently ran MiXCR on the multiplex PCR reads; one entry per CDR3 protein. The table has more than 150,000 distinct CDR3 sequences, over 45% seen once. Sequences were obtained from peripheral blood. The chain combines TRBV6-5 with TRBJ2-2; the D gene is possibly TRBD1 (7 bases). This TCR was recovered from a man aged 40-55 years with primary liver carcinoma and hepatitis B virus infection. CDR3 sequence reads: CASSCSTKQGDSGELFF. The CDR3, as DNA: TGTGCCAGCAGTTGCTCTACGAAGCAGGGGGACTCAGGGGAGCTGTTTTTT.